These 32 T cell receptor beta chains came from one sample sequenced in a study of T cells after yellow fever vaccination. MiXCR, run by TCRdb on the 5' RACE reads, gives a single entry per CDR3 protein. This sample has some 150,000 distinct CDR3 sequences, with around 8.5% found just once. The specimen comprised CD8+ T cells sorted from PBMCs, sampled 45 days after the yellow fever booster vaccination. Receptors were obtained from a man aged 18-30 years who received the YFV17D yellow fever vaccine.

The chain employs TRBV27 and TRBJ1-2; the D is unclear. Germline values: CDR1 MNHEY, CDR2 SMNVEV (reference sequence). The CDR3 covers 17 residues. The V end was cut by 0 bases, the J end by 8 bases, with 22 bases between. The CDR3: CASSLSVVSQPPDGYTF. DNA of the CDR3: TGTGCCAGCAGTTTATCGGTAGTTTCCCAGCCCCCGGACGGCTACACCTTC.

The genes are TRBV11-2 and TRBJ2-1; TRBD2 matches at 10 bases. The CDR3 is made up of 15 amino acids. Trimming cost V 1 base and J 5 bases; bases outside gene matches: 2. In germline, CDR1 is SGHAT, CDR2 FQNNGV. The CDR3 region is CASSLALAGDNEQFF. The CDR3 nucleotides are TGTGCCAGCAGCTTAGCCCTAGCGGGAGACAATGAGCAGTTCTTC.

This clonotype turned up a few times. The chain combines TRBV7-2 with TRBJ1-4, with no clear D. With 1 base removed from V and 4 bases from J, the gap between germline ends came to 16 bases. The CDR3 has 17 residues. Germline V gene lookup returns CDR1 SGHTA and CDR2 FQGNSA. In DNA form, the CDR3 reads TGTGCCAGCAGCTTAGGTCCGGGCGTTACGGTTAATGAAAAACTGTTTTTT. Translation: CASSLGPGVTVNEKLFF.

This clonotype has a handful of counts. The chain employs TRBV24-1 and TRBJ1-5; D remains unclear. The CDR3 sequence is 14 residues long. Germline V gives CDR1 KGHDR, CDR2 SFDVKD. Between the trimmed V and J ends, which lost 0 bases and 1 base, there was a span of 3 bases. In nucleotides, the CDR3 is TGTGCCACCAGTGATTTGTCCAGCAATCAGCCCCAGCATTTT. As protein: CATSDLSSNQPQHF.

The V and J genes are TRBV12-3 or TRBV12-4 and TRBJ2-7; TRBD1 aligns across 7 bases. V shed 3 bases and J 1 base; nucleotides not matched to a gene: 6. This CDR3 comprises 15 residues. CDR3 sequence (DNA): TGTGCCAGCAGTTTGGCCAGGGGGTTATCCTACGAGCAGTACTTC. It encodes CASSLARGLSYEQYF.

This clonotype was seen a few times. The chain recombines TRBV7-9 with TRBJ2-7, with 9 bases matching TRBD2. CDR1 is SEHNR, CDR2 FQNEAQ, per germline (reference sequence). This CDR3 contains 14 residues. In nucleotides, the CDR3 is TGTGCGTCAATCCAGGGCGGGGGGGCGTACGAGCAGTACTTC. As protein: CASIQGGGAYEQYF.

This clonotype was detected ten times or more. V is TRBV10-3 and J is TRBJ2-3; TRBD2 aligns across 7 bases. With 4 bases clipped from V and 0 bases from J, the junction kept 10 bases outside the gene matches. The germline V gene encodes CDR1 ENHRY and CDR2 SYGVKD. The CDR3 runs 17 residues. The CDR3 region has the DNA TGTGCCATCAGTGGTGATGACGGGGGGACGAGCACAGATACGCAGTATTTT. Its translation: CAISGDDGGTSTDTQYF.

This clonotype came up a few times. The chain is built from TRBV9 and TRBJ2-3, with 9 bases identical to TRBD2. The CDR3 totals 16 residues. V lost 4 bases, J lost 0 bases, and 6 bases stayed unmatched. CDR1 and CDR2 from the germline V gene are SGDLS and YYNGEE. In nucleotides, the CDR3 is TGTGCCAGCAGCACCGGTGCGGGGGGGAGCACAGATACGCAGTATTTT. Encoded protein: CASSTGAGGSTDTQYF.

In DNA form, the CDR3 reads TGTGCCAGCAGCTATTGGGACAGTAGCTCCTACGAGCAGTACTTC. Translating gives CASSYWDSSSYEQYF. The chain employs TRBV12-3 or TRBV12-4 and TRBJ2-7, with 7 positions matching TRBD1. The CDR3 covers 15 residues. V gave up 6 bases and J gave up 0 bases; unmatched junction bases: 8.

V and J are TRBV29-1 and TRBJ1-1; D perhaps matches TRBD1 (6 bases). This CDR3 is built from 12 residues. V shed 6 bases and J shed 5 bases, with 13 bases lying between them. Germline values: CDR1 SQVTM, CDR2 ANQGSEA. The CDR3 DNA reads TGCAGCGTCAGATGGGGGGCAACTGAAGCTTTCTTT. Translating it yields CSVRWGATEAFF.

The chain is built from TRBV30 and TRBJ1-1; 11 bases fit TRBD1. CDR1 and CDR2 from the germline V gene are GTSNPN and SVGIG (reference sequence). V trimming: 5 bases; J trimming: 5 bases; junction bases outside the gene matches: 7. The CDR3 is made up of 14 amino acids. The CDR3 coding sequence is TGTGCCTGGTCCGGACAGGGGGCTTGGACTGAAGCTTTCTTT. It translates to CAWSGQGAWTEAFF.

At least ten counts were recorded for this clonotype. The chain recombines TRBV27 with TRBJ1-4, with a possible D match to TRBD1 (6 bases). V was cut by 4 bases and J by 0 bases, with 12 bases left in between. Germline V gene data show CDR1 as MNHEY and CDR2 as SMNVEV (reference sequence). The CDR3 totals 16 residues. The CDR3 DNA reads as TGTGCCAGCAGTTCAAGACAGGCCTCAACTAATGAAAAACTGTTTTTT. It is translated as CASSSRQASTNEKLFF.

The rearrangement uses TRBV27 and TRBJ1-1; D gene uncertain. This CDR3 is built from 15 residues. From germline, CDR1 is MNHEY and CDR2 SMNVEV (reference sequence). The V end was cut by 6 bases, the J end by 0 bases, with 14 bases between. CDR3: CASRLSGSVNTEAFF. CDR3 nucleotides: TGTGCCAGCAGGCTGAGTGGGAGTGTGAACACTGAAGCTTTCTTT.

This clonotype was recorded many times. The chain has TRBV20-1 and TRBJ1-5; D perhaps matches TRBD1 (5 bases). V was trimmed by 6 bases and J by 4 bases, leaving 16 bases between them. Germline V gene lookup returns CDR1 DFQATT and CDR2 SNEGSKA (reference sequence). This CDR3 comprises 14 residues. The CDR3 nucleotides are TGCAGTGCCCTCCGGGACGGAGCTAATCAGCCCCAGCATTTT. This sequence encodes CSALRDGANQPQHF.

Only a few counts were recorded for this clonotype. The chain employs TRBV12-3 or TRBV12-4 and TRBJ1-4, with D hard to call. The CDR3 sequence is 16 residues long. Trimming pared 5 bases from V and 0 bases from J, leaving 13 bases between. The CDR3 sequence is CASSLRGLATNEKLFF. The CDR3 coding sequence is TGTGCCAGCAGTCTCAGAGGGCTAGCAACTAATGAAAAACTGTTTTTT.

Worth noting for this clonotype: A read error is likely, as this CDR3 ends without the conserved phenylalanine or tryptophan. Because the CDR3's place on the DNA is in doubt, the DNA is left out and the CDR3 is given as listed by TCRdb. V is TRBV4-2 and J is TRBJ1-6; no check of the table's D call, TRBD1, against the DNA was made. With termini counted, the CDR3 has 13 amino acids. CDR1 is LGHNA, CDR2 YNFKEQ, per germline. CDR3: CASSQAGDPALSV.

This chain connects TRBV29-1 to TRBJ2-3; D perhaps matches TRBD2 (5 bases). Trimming cost V 5 bases and J 4 bases, with 16 bases left between them. Per the germline V gene, CDR1 is SQVTM and CDR2 is ANQGSEA. The CDR3 spans 14 residues. CDR3 in amino acids: CSVSREGRPDTQYF. CDR3 sequence (DNA): TGCAGCGTTTCCCGTGAGGGTAGGCCAGATACGCAGTATTTT.

This clonotype was seen repeatedly, ten times or more. The V gene is TRBV11-2, the J gene TRBJ2-5, with D possibly TRBD1 on 5 matching bases. CDR1 and CDR2 from the germline V gene are SGHAT and FQNNGV. With 0 bases removed from V and 3 bases from J, the gap between germline ends came to 14 bases. This CDR3 is built from 16 residues. CDR3: CASSLDNRAREETQYF. The DNA of the CDR3 is TGTGCCAGCAGCTTAGATAATAGGGCCAGGGAAGAGACCCAGTACTTC. The full variable domain, completed using reference TRBV11-2 and TRBJ2-5, is EAGVAQSPRYKIIEKRQSVAFWCNPISGHATLYWYQQILGQGPKLLIQFQNNGVVDDSQLPKDRFSAERLKGVDSTLKIQPAKLEDSAVYLCASSLDNRAREETQYFGPGTRLLVL.

Many counts were recorded for this clonotype. V gene TRBV4-3 combines with J gene TRBJ2-3; 9 nucleotides line up with TRBD2. Germline values: CDR1 LGHNA, CDR2 YSLEER. The V gene end was trimmed by 0 bases and the J gene end by 2 bases; junction bases not matched to a gene: 6. The CDR3 totals 17 residues. CDR3 DNA: TGCGCCAGCAGCCAAGATAGGAGCGGGGGGCCCACAGATACGCAGTATTTT. Residues: CASSQDRSGGPTDTQYF.

The V and J genes are TRBV7-8 and TRBJ1-1, with D tentatively TRBD1 (6 bases). The V gene's germline CDR1 is SGHVS and CDR2 FQNEAQ. Trimming took 1 base from V and 5 from J, leaving 11 bases between them. This CDR3 comprises 14 residues. The CDR3, as DNA: TGTGCCAGCAGCTTAGGGGGGGGGCGGACTGAAGCTTTCTTT. Its protein is CASSLGGGRTEAFF.

The sample holds a few counts of this clonotype. This chain uses TRBV6-5 with TRBJ2-5; D remains ambiguous. The CDR3 totals 14 residues. The germline V and J ends were trimmed by 8 bases and 5 bases, with 18 bases remaining between them. From germline, CDR1 is MNHEY and CDR2 SVGAGI. CDR3 sequence reads: CASESRARPETQYF. CDR3 nucleotides: TGTGCCAGCGAGTCTCGGGCGCGGCCGGAGACCCAGTACTTC.

The chain couples TRBV19 to TRBJ2-7; the D gene is possibly TRBD1 (6 bases). The V end was cut by 5 bases, the J end by 3 bases, with 17 bases between. CDR1 LNHDA and CDR2 SQIVND come from the germline V gene (reference sequence). CDR3 length: 15 amino acids. This CDR3 reads CASSSSLGQVYEQYF. CDR3 DNA sequence: TGTGCCAGTAGTTCCTCCCTGGGACAAGTCTACGAGCAGTACTTC.

The chain joins TRBV7-9 to TRBJ1-5, with D uncertain. Trimming took off 4 bases at V and 0 bases at J, with 7 bases between the two ends. The CDR3 spans 14 residues. The germline V gene encodes CDR1 SEHNR and CDR2 FQNEAQ (reference sequence). The CDR3 sequence is CASSSTDSNQPQHF. Written as DNA, the CDR3 is TGTGCCAGCAGCTCGACTGATAGCAATCAGCCCCAGCATTTT.

Only a few counts were recorded for this clonotype. The rearrangement uses TRBV20-1 and TRBJ2-1, with TRBD2 matching over 9 bases. The CDR3 runs 15 residues. Germline trimming cut 4 bases from V and 0 bases from J; bases unmatched to any gene: 4. In germline, CDR1 is DFQATT, CDR2 SNEGSKA (reference sequence). The CDR3 spells CSATSGGSSYNEQFF. As DNA, the CDR3 is TGCAGTGCTACAAGCGGGGGGAGCTCCTACAATGAGCAGTTCTTC.

The V and J genes are TRBV6-5 and TRBJ1-3; D gene unclear. The germline V gene encodes CDR1 MNHEY and CDR2 SVGAGI. This CDR3 comprises 13 residues. V dropped 3 bases and J dropped 0 bases, with 3 bases sitting between them. For the CDR3, the DNA is TGTGCCAGCAGTTATACCTCTGGAAACACCATATATTTT. It encodes CASSYTSGNTIYF.

This clonotype appeared many times. The chain combines TRBV4-3 with TRBJ2-2; TRBD2 might be the D (5 bases). V gave up 0 bases and J gave up 6 bases, with 8 bases separating them. The length of the CDR3 is 14 residues. Germline CDR1 reads LGHNA; CDR2 reads YSLEER. CDR3 in amino acids: CASSQDTGAGELFF. The CDR3 nucleotides read TGCGCCAGCAGCCAAGATACCGGGGCCGGGGAGCTGTTTTTT.

The chain combines TRBV20-1 with TRBJ1-2, with TRBD1 identical over 8 bases. This CDR3 has 13 amino acids. The germline V gene has CDR1 DFQATT and CDR2 SNEGSKA (reference sequence). The V segment lost 5 bases and the J segment 5 bases; nucleotides outside the gene matches: 7. CDR3 nucleotides: TGCAGTGCTGGTCAGGGGGCGACTTATGGCTACACCTTC. Encoded protein: CSAGQGATYGYTF.

The chain couples TRBV29-1 to TRBJ1-2; 7 bases line up with TRBD1. Trimming cost V 3 bases and J 2 bases; bases outside gene matches: 3. Germline assignment: CDR1 SQVTM and CDR2 ANQGSEA. This CDR3 has 13 amino acids. In nucleotides, the CDR3 is TGCAGCGTTGATGAGGACAGGAACTATGGCTACACCTTC. Its translation is CSVDEDRNYGYTF.

This clonotype occurred a few times. The CDR3 nucleotides are TGTGCCAGCAGCCACGCCCGGGGACTAGGAGAAGATACGCAGTATTTT. Its translation: CASSHARGLGEDTQYF. V gene TRBV4-2 combines with J gene TRBJ2-3; 8 bases fit TRBD2. Germline values: CDR1 LGHNA, CDR2 YNFKEQ. This CDR3 contains 16 residues. V lost 3 bases, J lost 5 bases, and 10 bases stayed unmatched.

This clonotype was seen only a few times. This chain links TRBV7-9 with TRBJ2-5; 10 positions match TRBD1. Germline V lookup: CDR1 SEHNR, CDR2 FQNEAQ (reference sequence). The CDR3 covers 16 residues. Trimming cost V 5 bases and J 4 bases; bases outside gene matches: 10. The CDR3 protein is CASSPPGQGRRETQYF. CDR3 DNA: TGTGCCAGCAGCCCCCCGGGACAGGGGCGCCGAGAGACCCAGTACTTC.

This clonotype was recorded at least ten times. At one end the junction does not follow the germline gene, possibly because of a read error. CDR3 sequence reads: CASSHSRGLSTEAFF. Here the CDR3 DNA reads TGTGCCAGCAGTCACTCCCGAGGTCTGAGTACTGAAGCTTTCTTT. The chain joins TRBV6-5 to TRBJ1-1, with no clear D. Germline V gene data show CDR1 as MNHEY and CDR2 as SVGAGI. The CDR3 has 15 residues.

This clonotype has just a few counts. The CDR3 nucleotides are TGCAGCGCCCGATGGGGCGCCGGAAACATTCAGTACTTC. Protein sequence: CSARWGAGNIQYF. The chain recombines TRBV29-1 with TRBJ2-4; the D gene is possibly TRBD1 (5 bases). Between the trimmed V and J ends, which lost 7 bases and 6 bases, there was a span of 16 bases. The CDR3 length is 13 residues. In germline, CDR1 is SQVTM, CDR2 ANQGSEA.